This passage covers 5 T cell receptor beta chains from one sample sequenced in a study of shared clonotypes between healthy human individuals. Repertoires were generated with immunoSEQ multiplex PCR, while TCRdb's copy carries only in-frame clones and drops some. The sample records about 330,000 clones, roughly 70% being singletons. The sample was memory CD4+ T cells sorted from blood. The subset was: CD45RA-negative fraction. These receptors all stem from a man aged 25-45 years in good health.

The CDR3 nucleotides are TGTGCCAGCAGCTTAGCTCTAGCGGGAGGGGAGACCCAGTACTTC. Translated: CASSLALAGGETQYF. The V and J genes are TRBV7-2 and TRBJ2-5, with 12 bases fitting TRBD2. The CDR3 extends over 15 amino acids. Trimming removed 0 bases from V and 5 bases from J; junction bases left unmatched: 1. CDR1 and CDR2 (germline): SGHTA, FQGNSA.

The gene calls are TRBV5-6 and TRBJ1-4; possibly TRBD1 for D (5 bases). CDR3 length: 16 amino acids. From germline, CDR1 is SGHDT and CDR2 YYEEEE. The V end was cut by 4 bases, the J end by 4 bases, with 17 bases between. CDR3 sequence (DNA): TGTGCCAGCAGCGTTCAGGGTTTGGCCGTTAATGAAAAACTGTTTTTT. Its protein is CASSVQGLAVNEKLFF.

The chain couples TRBV2 to TRBJ2-7, with D possibly being TRBD2 (5 bases). Germline CDR1 and CDR2: SNHLY and FYNNEI. Trimming removed 4 bases from V and 7 bases from J, with 11 bases in between. This CDR3 contains 12 residues. The CDR3: CASSVRRVEQYF. The CDR3 DNA reads as TGTGCCAGCAGTGTTCGGCGGGTAGAGCAGTACTTC.

The V gene is TRBV28, the J gene TRBJ2-1; no clear D. The CDR3 loop spans 19 amino acids. The germline V gene encodes CDR1 MDHEN and CDR2 SYDVKM. The V end was cut by 9 bases, the J end by 2 bases, with 29 bases between. CDR3 sequence reads: CASNKKRVSATATYNEQFF. The DNA of the CDR3 is TGTGCCAGTAACAAAAAACGGGTATCTGCAACGGCGACCTACAATGAGCAGTTCTTC.

The chain is built from TRBV11-3 and TRBJ2-7; D possibly uses TRBD1 or TRBD2 (5 bases each). Germline V gene data show CDR1 as SGHNT and CDR2 as YENEEA. The CDR3 runs 13 residues. V lost 1 base to trimming and J lost 6 bases, with 10 bases between them. CDR3 nucleotides: TGTGCCAGCAGCTTAGCCCCCGGGGCCGAGCAGTACTTC. This sequence encodes CASSLAPGAEQYF. The full variable domain, completed using reference TRBV11-3 and TRBJ2-7, is EAGVVQSPRYKIIEKKQPVAFWCNPISGHNTLYWYLQNLGQGPELLIRYENEEAVDDSQLPKDRFSAERLKGVDSTLKIQPAELGDSAVYLCASSLAPGAEQYFGPGTRLTVT.